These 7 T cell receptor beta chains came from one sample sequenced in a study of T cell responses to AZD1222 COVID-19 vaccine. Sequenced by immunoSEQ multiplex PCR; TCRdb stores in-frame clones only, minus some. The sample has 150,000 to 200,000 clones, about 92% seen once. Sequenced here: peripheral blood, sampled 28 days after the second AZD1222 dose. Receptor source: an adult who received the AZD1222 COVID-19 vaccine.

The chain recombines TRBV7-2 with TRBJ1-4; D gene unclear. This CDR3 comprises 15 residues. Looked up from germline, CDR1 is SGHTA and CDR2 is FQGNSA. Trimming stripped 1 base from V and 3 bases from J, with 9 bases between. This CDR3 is CASSLVRESNEKLFF. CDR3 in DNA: TGTGCCAGCAGCTTAGTAAGGGAATCTAATGAAAAACTGTTTTTT.

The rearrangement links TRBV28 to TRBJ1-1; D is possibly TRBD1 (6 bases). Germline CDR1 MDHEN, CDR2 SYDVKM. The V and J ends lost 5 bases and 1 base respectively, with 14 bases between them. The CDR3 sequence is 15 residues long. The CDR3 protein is CASSPSGRGNTEAFF. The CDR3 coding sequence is TGTGCCAGCAGTCCAAGTGGCAGGGGGAACACTGAAGCTTTCTTT.

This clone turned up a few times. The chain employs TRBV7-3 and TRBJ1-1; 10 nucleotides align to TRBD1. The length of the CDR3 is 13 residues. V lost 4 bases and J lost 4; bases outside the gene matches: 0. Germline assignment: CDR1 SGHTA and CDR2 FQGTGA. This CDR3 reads CASSWDRGTEAFF. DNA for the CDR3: TGTGCCAGCAGCTGGGACAGGGGCACTGAAGCTTTCTTT.

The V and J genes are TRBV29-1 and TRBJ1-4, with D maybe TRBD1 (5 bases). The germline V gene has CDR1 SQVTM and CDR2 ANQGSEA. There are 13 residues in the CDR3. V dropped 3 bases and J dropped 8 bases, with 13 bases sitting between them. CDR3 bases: TGCAGCGTTGAGGGGCATGGGTTGGAAAAACTGTTTTTT. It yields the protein CSVEGHGLEKLFF.

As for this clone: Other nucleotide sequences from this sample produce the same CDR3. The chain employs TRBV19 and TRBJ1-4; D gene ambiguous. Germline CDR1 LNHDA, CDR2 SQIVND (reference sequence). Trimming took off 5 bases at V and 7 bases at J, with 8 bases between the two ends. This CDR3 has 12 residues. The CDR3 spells CASSPAGEKLFF. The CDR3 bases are TGTGCCAGTAGTCCCGCCGGTGAAAAACTGTTTTTT.

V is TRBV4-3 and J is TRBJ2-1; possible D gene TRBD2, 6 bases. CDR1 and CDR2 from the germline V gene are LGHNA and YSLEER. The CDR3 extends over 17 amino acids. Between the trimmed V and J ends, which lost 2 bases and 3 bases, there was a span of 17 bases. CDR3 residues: CASSQPKGRMNYNEQFF. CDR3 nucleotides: TGCGCCAGCAGCCAACCCAAGGGGAGGATGAACTACAATGAGCAGTTCTTC.

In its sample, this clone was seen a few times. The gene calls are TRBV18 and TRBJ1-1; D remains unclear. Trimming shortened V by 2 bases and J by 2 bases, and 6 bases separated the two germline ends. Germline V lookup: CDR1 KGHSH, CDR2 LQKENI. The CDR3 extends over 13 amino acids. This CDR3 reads CASSPGDNTEAFF. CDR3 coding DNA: TGTGCCAGCTCACCAGGGGATAACACTGAAGCTTTCTTT.